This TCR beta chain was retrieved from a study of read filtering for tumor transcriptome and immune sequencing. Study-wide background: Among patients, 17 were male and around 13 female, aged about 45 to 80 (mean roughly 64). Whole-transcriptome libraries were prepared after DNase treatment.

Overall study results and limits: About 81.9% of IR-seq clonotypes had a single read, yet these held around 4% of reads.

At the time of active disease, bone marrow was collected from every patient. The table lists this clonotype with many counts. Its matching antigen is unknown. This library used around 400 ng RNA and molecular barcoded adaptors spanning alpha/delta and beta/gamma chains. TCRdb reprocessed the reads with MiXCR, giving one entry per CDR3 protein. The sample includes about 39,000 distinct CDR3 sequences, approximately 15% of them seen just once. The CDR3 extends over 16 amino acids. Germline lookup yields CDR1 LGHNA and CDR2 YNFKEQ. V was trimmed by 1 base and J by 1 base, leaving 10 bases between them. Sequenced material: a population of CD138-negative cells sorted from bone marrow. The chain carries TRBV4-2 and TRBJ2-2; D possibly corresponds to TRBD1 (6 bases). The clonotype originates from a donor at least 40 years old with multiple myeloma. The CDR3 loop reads CASSQAQGLNTGELFF. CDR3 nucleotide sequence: TGTGCCAGCAGCCAAGCGCAGGGGCTGAACACCGGGGAGCTGTTTTTT.